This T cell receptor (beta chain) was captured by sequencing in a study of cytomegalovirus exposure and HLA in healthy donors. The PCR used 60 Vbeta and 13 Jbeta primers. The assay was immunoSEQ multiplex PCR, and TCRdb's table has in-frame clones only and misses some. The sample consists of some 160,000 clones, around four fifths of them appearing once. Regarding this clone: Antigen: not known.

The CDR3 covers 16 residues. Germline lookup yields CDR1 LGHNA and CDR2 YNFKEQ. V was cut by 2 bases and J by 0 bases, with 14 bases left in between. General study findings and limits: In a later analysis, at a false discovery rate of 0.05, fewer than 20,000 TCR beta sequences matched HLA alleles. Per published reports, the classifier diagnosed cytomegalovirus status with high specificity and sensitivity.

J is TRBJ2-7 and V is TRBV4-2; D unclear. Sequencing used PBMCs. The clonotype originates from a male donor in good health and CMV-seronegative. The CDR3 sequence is CASSQPSSESSYEQYF. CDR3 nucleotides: TGTGCCAGCAGCCAACCCTCCTCCGAGAGCTCCTACGAGCAGTACTTC.